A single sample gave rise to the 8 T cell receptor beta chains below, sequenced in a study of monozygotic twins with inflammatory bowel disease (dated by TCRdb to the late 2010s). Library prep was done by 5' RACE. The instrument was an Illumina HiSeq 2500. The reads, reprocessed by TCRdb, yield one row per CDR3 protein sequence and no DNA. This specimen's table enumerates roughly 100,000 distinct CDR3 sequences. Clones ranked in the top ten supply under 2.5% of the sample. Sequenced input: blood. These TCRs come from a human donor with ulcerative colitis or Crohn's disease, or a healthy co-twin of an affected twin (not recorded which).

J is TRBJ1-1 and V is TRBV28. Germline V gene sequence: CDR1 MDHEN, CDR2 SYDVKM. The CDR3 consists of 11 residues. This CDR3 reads CASRKYTEAFF.

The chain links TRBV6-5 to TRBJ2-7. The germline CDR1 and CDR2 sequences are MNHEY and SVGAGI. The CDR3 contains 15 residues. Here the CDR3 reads CASSFEPGSSGEQYF.

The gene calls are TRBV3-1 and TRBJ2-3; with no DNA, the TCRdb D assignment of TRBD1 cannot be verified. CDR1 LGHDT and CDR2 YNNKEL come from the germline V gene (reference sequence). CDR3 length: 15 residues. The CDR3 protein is CASSLPGLAKDTQYF.

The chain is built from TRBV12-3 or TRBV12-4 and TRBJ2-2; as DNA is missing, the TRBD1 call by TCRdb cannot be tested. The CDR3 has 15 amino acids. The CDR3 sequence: CDSRVTGVVTGELFF.

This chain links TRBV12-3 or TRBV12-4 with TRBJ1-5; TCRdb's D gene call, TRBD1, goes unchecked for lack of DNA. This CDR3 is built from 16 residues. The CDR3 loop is CASSPGQGSGNQPQHF.

The CDR3 is CASSQHRTPGQTSHQSGSPLHF. The V gene is TRBV4-3, the J gene TRBJ1-6; the TCRdb call, TRBD1, lacks DNA for checking. Germline CDR1 is LGHNA and CDR2 is YSLEER. The CDR3 is 22 amino acids.

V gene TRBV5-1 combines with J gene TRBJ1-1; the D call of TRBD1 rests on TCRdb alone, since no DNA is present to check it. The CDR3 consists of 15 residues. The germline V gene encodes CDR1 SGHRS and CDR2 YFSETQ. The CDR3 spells CASSLADRANTEAFF.

The CDR3 here is CASSLVPGRGEEQFF. This chain joins TRBV7-6 and TRBJ2-1; TCRdb's D call of TRBD1 is untestable without DNA. The CDR3 totals 15 residues. The germline gives CDR1 SGHVS, CDR2 FNYEAQ.